Each of the 11 T cell receptor beta chains below was sequenced from the same sample in a study of CD8 T cells in ankylosing spondylitis. Findings of the study overall: Characteristic, it appeared, of ankylosing spondylitis blood was a TCR beta motif of roughly 8 highly homologous variants.

TCRdb reprocessed the 5' RACE reads with MiXCR, giving one entry per CDR3 protein. The sample shows hundreds of thousands of distinct CDR3 sequences, under 20% of them seen only once. Which antigens these TCRs recognize remains unknown. Specimen: blood, either unsorted or a sorted T cell fraction (not recorded which). The receptor set was obtained from a male donor with ankylosing spondylitis.

This chain connects TRBV2 to TRBJ2-3, with D uncertain. The ends were cut back, 1 base at V and 3 bases at J, with 11 bases in the middle. Germline values: CDR1 SNHLY, CDR2 FYNNEI. This CDR3 comprises 15 residues. CDR3 coding DNA: TGTGCCAGCAGTGAAGGCCCCCCCAGTACAGATACGCAGTATTTT. Its protein is CASSEGPPSTDTQYF.

This clonotype showed up many times. The chain has TRBV5-1 and TRBJ2-1, with D maybe TRBD2 (6 bases). The germline gives CDR1 SGHRS, CDR2 YFSETQ. The CDR3 runs to 14 residues. V was pared by 5 bases and J by 6 bases, with 15 bases between. Here the CDR3 DNA reads TGCGCCAGCAGTGGTTTAGCGGTGGGCAATGAGCAGTTCTTC. Translating it yields CASSGLAVGNEQFF.

This sequence joins TRBV7-9 and TRBJ2-5; a possible D gene is TRBD1 (5 bases). CDR1 is SEHNR, CDR2 FQNEAQ, per germline (reference sequence). V gave up 5 bases and J gave up 5 bases, with 18 bases separating them. The CDR3 totals 15 residues. The CDR3 region has the DNA TGTGCCAGCAGCAATGTGGGGCAGGGATGGGAGACCCAGTACTTC. Translation: CASSNVGQGWETQYF.

This chain links TRBV15 with TRBJ1-5, with D unresolved. Germline values: CDR1 LNHNV, CDR2 YYDKDF (reference sequence). V was pared by 1 base and J by 7 bases, with 5 bases between. The CDR3 consists of 12 residues. CDR3 in DNA: TGTGCCACCAGCAGAGGCAGGCAGCCCCAGCATTTT. As protein: CATSRGRQPQHF. The complete variable domain, with remaining parts taken from reference TRBV15 and TRBJ1-5, reads DAMVIQNPRYQVTQFGKPVTLSCSQTLNHNVMYWYQQKSSQAPKLLFHYYDKDFNNEADTPDNFQSRRPNTSFCFLDIRSPGLGDTAMYLCATSRGRQPQHFGDGTRLSIL.

The chain combines TRBV11-3 with TRBJ1-2; D perhaps matches TRBD1 (5 bases). There are 14 residues in the CDR3. Deletions cut 3 bases from V and 6 bases from J, with 14 bases between. The germline CDR1 and CDR2 sequences are SGHNT and YENEEA. The CDR3 sequence: CASSFGARQDGYTF. The CDR3 nucleotides are TGTGCCAGCAGCTTTGGGGCAAGGCAGGATGGCTACACCTTC.

Many counts were recorded for this clonotype. The chain recombines TRBV5-1 with TRBJ1-4, with a weak D call TRBD1 (5 bases). The germline CDR1 and CDR2 sequences are SGHRS and YFSETQ. V lost 0 bases and J lost 5, with 11 bases in between. This CDR3 has 15 amino acids. The DNA for the CDR3 is TGCGCCAGCAGCTTGGAAGGGGCGAGAAATGAAAAACTGTTTTTT. This translates into CASSLEGARNEKLFF.

This clonotype showed up just a few times. This sequence joins TRBV7-2 and TRBJ2-1; D is unclear. The CDR3 extends over 13 amino acids. Trimming shortened V by 4 bases and J by 6 bases, and 10 bases separated the two germline ends. Germline values: CDR1 SGHTA, CDR2 FQGNSA. CDR3 region: CASSWVGGNEQFF. DNA for the CDR3: TGTGCCAGCAGCTGGGTGGGTGGCAATGAGCAGTTCTTC. Based on the CDR3 plus reference TRBV7-2 and TRBJ2-1, the full variable domain is GAGVSQSPSNKVTEKGKDVELRCDPISGHTALYWYRQSLGQGLEFLIYFQGNSAPDKSGLPSDRFSAERTGGSVSTLTIQRTQQEDSAVYLCASSWVGGNEQFFGPGTRLTVL.

V usage is TRBV2 and J usage is TRBJ2-3; 7 positions agree with TRBD1. This CDR3 is built from 14 residues. Trimming cost V 7 bases and J 1 base; bases outside gene matches: 5. Germline assignment: CDR1 SNHLY and CDR2 FYNNEI. The CDR3 is CASNGQGGTDTQYF. The CDR3 DNA sequence: TGTGCCAGCAATGGCCAGGGGGGCACAGATACGCAGTATTTT.

The chain joins TRBV12-3 or TRBV12-4 to TRBJ1-2; D gene ambiguous. V was shortened by 0 bases and J by 4 bases, with 6 bases between the two germline ends. The CDR3 spans 13 residues. CDR3 nucleotide sequence: TGTGCCAGCAGTTTAGCCACGAGCTATGGCTACACCTTC. Translated: CASSLATSYGYTF.

The V and J genes are TRBV12-3 or TRBV12-4 and TRBJ2-3; a weak D match, TRBD2 (5 bases). The CDR3 covers 14 residues. V lost 8 bases, J lost 0 bases, and 12 bases lay in between. CDR3 region: CASPASGSTDTQYF. The CDR3 coding sequence is TGTGCCAGCCCCGCGAGCGGTAGCACAGATACGCAGTATTTT.

This chain links TRBV10-3 with TRBJ1-1; D may be TRBD1 (6 bases). V was pared by 4 bases and J by 1 base, with 10 bases between. The V gene's germline CDR1 is ENHRY and CDR2 SYGVKD. The CDR3 consists of 14 residues. CDR3 nucleotides: TGTGCCATCAGTGCCGGACAGTGGAACACTGAAGCTTTCTTT. It encodes CAISAGQWNTEAFF.